The rows below give T cell receptor beta chains drawn from one sample of a study of blood T cell repertoires in COVID-19. Profiling relied on immunoSEQ multiplex PCR, and the TCRdb table lists in-frame clones only, not all of them. The repertoire holds under 75,000 clones, with less than 75% as singletons. Sequences were obtained from peripheral blood. The receptors originated from a woman between 50 and 59 years old with active or convalescent COVID-19. The CDR3 runs from the conserved cysteine through the conserved F or W. A D gene is named only where the DNA matches it firmly. Size values are once, few and many counts, or a class for expanded clones, and some rows have none.

D: NA
length: 12
J: TRBJ1-2
V: TRBV24-1
size: NA
CDR3: CATSRGTDGYTF
DNA: TGTGCCACCTCGCGGGGGACGGATGGCTACACCTTC

D: NA
length: 13
J: TRBJ1-5
V: TRBV28
size: NA
CDR3: CASTVTISEPQHF
DNA: TGTGCCAGCACGGTAACCATCAGCGAACCCCAGCATTTT

D: NA
length: 13
J: TRBJ1-5
V: TRBV7-9
size: NA
CDR3: CASSSFPYQPQHF
DNA: TGTGCCAGCAGCTCCTTTCCGTATCAGCCCCAGCATTTT

D: TRBD2
length: 15
J: TRBJ2-5
V: TRBV29-1
size: NA
CDR3: CSVTGTIGIQETQYF
DNA: TGCAGCGTCACGGGGACTATAGGGATCCAAGAGACCCAGTACTTC

D: TRBD1
length: 17
J: TRBJ2-3
V: TRBV7-9
size: once
CDR3: CASSLPPTGGRTDTQYF
DNA: TGTGCCAGCAGCTTGCCCCCCACAGGGGGCCGCACAGATACGCAGTATTTT

D: NA
length: 15
J: TRBJ2-1
V: TRBV2
size: NA
CDR3: CASSDAGGSYNEQFF
DNA: TGTGCCAGCAGTGACGCGGGTGGATCTTACAATGAGCAGTTCTTC

D: NA
length: 16
J: TRBJ1-3
V: TRBV19
size: many
CDR3: CASSREPGWTGNTIYF
DNA: TGTGCCAGCTCACGGGAGCCAGGCTGGACTGGAAACACCATATATTTT

D: TRBD2
length: 16
J: TRBJ2-5
V: TRBV18
size: NA
CDR3: CASSPGLAGLQETQYF
DNA: TGTGCCAGCTCACCAGGACTAGCGGGCCTCCAAGAGACCCAGTACTTC

D: TRBD1
length: 14
J: TRBJ2-5
V: TRBV6-2/TRBV6-3
size: NA
CDR3: CASSPVRGSETQYF
DNA: TGTGCCAGCAGCCCGGTCAGGGGGAGCGAGACCCAGTACTTC

D: NA
length: 13
J: TRBJ2-1
V: TRBV24-1
size: few
CDR3: CATSDPLRDEQFF
DNA: TGTGCCACCAGTGATCCCCTCAGGGATGAGCAGTTCTTC

D: NA
length: 13
J: TRBJ2-2
V: TRBV19
size: NA
CDR3: CASTAPRTGELFF
DNA: TGTGCCAGTACCGCCCCGCGGACCGGGGAGCTGTTTTTT

D: TRBD1
length: 16
J: TRBJ2-2
V: TRBV10-3
size: NA
CDR3: CAISESRDRGAGELFF
DNA: TGTGCCATCAGTGAGTCCAGGGACAGGGGCGCCGGGGAGCTGTTTTTT

D: TRBD2
length: 15
J: TRBJ2-5
V: TRBV7-9
size: NA
CDR3: CASSPPASGVETQYF
DNA: TGTGCCAGCAGCCCTCCGGCTAGCGGGGTGGAGACCCAGTACTTC

D: NA
length: 15
J: TRBJ1-2
V: TRBV9
size: NA
CDR3: CASSVRDNSNYGYTF
DNA: TGTGCCAGCAGCGTAAGGGACAATTCTAACTATGGCTACACCTTC

D: NA
length: 13
J: TRBJ2-7
V: TRBV7-8
size: many
CDR3: CASSLGTAYEQYF
DNA: TGTGCCAGCAGCTTAGGGACAGCCTACGAGCAGTACTTC

D: NA
length: 11
J: TRBJ2-1
V: TRBV6-5
size: NA
CDR3: CAIPSGNEQFF
DNA: TGTGCCATACCCAGCGGCAATGAGCAGTTCTTC

D: NA
length: 15
J: TRBJ2-1
V: TRBV4-2
size: NA
CDR3: CASSPLVVSYNEQFF
DNA: TGTGCCAGCAGCCCCCTTGTTGTTTCCTACAATGAGCAGTTCTTC

D: NA
length: 13
J: TRBJ1-1
V: TRBV10-3
size: NA
CDR3: CAISTGQTAQAFF
DNA: TGTGCCATCAGCACAGGACAGACGGCACAAGCTTTCTTT

D: NA
length: 15
J: TRBJ2-1
V: TRBV11-2
size: NA
CDR3: CASKNAGTAYNEQFF
DNA: TGTGCCAGCAAGAATGCCGGGACTGCATACAATGAGCAGTTCTTC

D: TRBD1
length: 15
J: TRBJ2-2
V: TRBV5-1
size: NA
CDR3: CASSLGQGANGELFF
DNA: TGCGCCAGCAGCCTCGGTCAGGGGGCGAACGGGGAGCTGTTTTTT

D: NA
length: 14
J: TRBJ1-4
V: TRBV7-9
size: once
CDR3: CASSFGGSTEKLFF
DNA: TGTGCCAGCAGCTTCGGGGGTAGTACTGAAAAACTGTTTTTT

D: NA
length: 18
J: TRBJ2-2
V: TRBV2
size: NA
CDR3: CASSETDRTSWGTGELFF
DNA: TGTGCCAGCAGTGAGACTGACAGAACCAGTTGGGGCACCGGGGAGCTGTTTTTT

D: NA
length: 12
J: TRBJ1-2
V: TRBV2
size: NA
CDR3: CASTGERVGYTF
DNA: TGTGCCAGCACCGGGGAACGTGTTGGCTACACCTTC

D: TRBD2
length: 17
J: TRBJ2-1
V: TRBV4-2
size: NA
CDR3: CASSHTPGLALYNEQFF
DNA: TGTGCCAGCAGCCACACGCCGGGACTAGCCCTATACAATGAGCAGTTCTTC

D: TRBD2
length: 14
J: TRBJ2-1
V: TRBV20-1
size: NA
CDR3: CSASGLAFSNEQFF
DNA: TGCAGTGCTAGTGGACTAGCTTTCTCCAATGAGCAGTTCTTC

D: NA
length: 14
J: TRBJ2-3
V: TRBV19
size: NA
CDR3: CASSTVEGSDTQYF
DNA: TGTGCCAGTAGCACCGTCGAGGGATCAGATACGCAGTATTTT

D: NA
length: 13
J: TRBJ2-7
V: TRBV7-8
size: NA
CDR3: CASSLFPNYEQYF
DNA: TGTGCCAGCAGCTTATTCCCCAACTACGAGCAGTACTTC

D: NA
length: 16
J: TRBJ1-5
V: TRBV10-3
size: NA
CDR3: CAISIQGLNSNQPQHF
DNA: TGTGCCATCTCGATACAGGGTCTGAATAGCAATCAGCCCCAGCATTTT

D: NA
length: 14
J: TRBJ2-1
V: TRBV7-8
size: medium-sized
CDR3: CAIVPFGFYNEQFF
DNA: TGTGCCATCGTGCCGTTCGGGTTCTACAATGAGCAGTTCTTC

D: TRBD1
length: 15
J: TRBJ2-1
V: TRBV6-5
size: NA
CDR3: CASSYKGAGYNEQFF
DNA: TGTGCCAGCAGTTACAAGGGGGCCGGCTACAATGAGCAGTTCTTC

D: TRBD1
length: 15
J: TRBJ2-1
V: TRBV28
size: NA
CDR3: CASSSAGQGYNEQFF
DNA: TGTGCCAGCAGTTCTGCGGGACAGGGTTACAATGAGCAGTTCTTC

D: NA
length: 15
J: TRBJ1-5
V: TRBV2
size: NA
CDR3: CASSEKGLDNQPQHF
DNA: TGTGCCAGCAGTGAAAAGGGGTTGGACAATCAGCCCCAGCATTTT

D: NA
length: 14
J: TRBJ2-1
V: TRBV9
size: NA
CDR3: CASSSGSSYNEQFF
DNA: TGTGCCAGCAGCTCCGGTAGCTCCTACAATGAGCAGTTCTTC

D: NA
length: 14
J: TRBJ1-1
V: TRBV30
size: NA
CDR3: CAWSDKGTSREAFF
DNA: TGTGCCTGGAGTGACAAAGGGACATCCCGTGAAGCTTTCTTT

D: TRBD2
length: 15
J: TRBJ2-5
V: TRBV18
size: once
CDR3: CASSPGLAAQETQYF
DNA: TGTGCCAGCTCACCGGGACTAGCGGCCCAAGAGACCCAGTACTTC

D: TRBD1
length: 13
J: TRBJ2-7
V: TRBV19
size: NA
CDR3: CASSKNRGYEQYF
DNA: TGTGCCAGTAGTAAGAACAGGGGATACGAGCAGTACTTC

D: NA
length: 15
J: TRBJ2-7
V: TRBV6-5
size: NA
CDR3: CASSYFVGGSYEQYF
DNA: TGTGCCAGCAGTTACTTTGTGGGGGGCTCCTACGAGCAGTACTTC

D: TRBD2
length: 16
J: TRBJ2-3
V: TRBV11-3
size: few
CDR3: CASSTSSGASTDTQYF
DNA: TGTGCCAGCAGCACCTCTAGCGGAGCTAGCACAGATACGCAGTATTTT

D: NA
length: 15
J: TRBJ2-1
V: TRBV7-9
size: NA
CDR3: CASSLVTGTVRAQFF
DNA: TGTGCCAGCAGCTTAGTTACAGGGACCGTTCGGGCGCAGTTCTTC

D: NA
length: 14
J: TRBJ1-2
V: TRBV27
size: once
CDR3: CASSFAHGFRGYTF
DNA: TGTGCCAGCAGTTTTGCTCACGGTTTTCGAGGCTACACCTTC

D: NA
length: 18
J: TRBJ1-1
V: TRBV27
size: few
CDR3: CASRRPAASGFKNTEAFF
DNA: TGTGCCAGCAGGAGACCGGCTGCTAGTGGTTTTAAGAACACTGAAGCTTTCTTT

D: NA
length: 12
J: TRBJ2-7
V: TRBV19
size: NA
CDR3: CASSIPPDEQYF
DNA: TGTGCCAGTAGTATCCCCCCCGACGAGCAGTACTTC

D: TRBD2
length: 16
J: TRBJ2-3
V: TRBV2
size: NA
CDR3: CASSDFGGAGTDTQYF
DNA: TGTGCCAGCAGTGATTTCGGGGGGGCTGGCACAGATACGCAGTATTTT

D: NA
length: 15
J: TRBJ1-5
V: TRBV19
size: NA
CDR3: CASSKTGEWGQPQHF
DNA: TGTGCCAGTAGTAAGACAGGAGAATGGGGTCAGCCCCAGCATTTT

D: NA
length: 14
J: TRBJ2-7
V: TRBV11-2
size: NA
CDR3: CASSPTDNSYEQYF
DNA: TGTGCCAGCAGCCCAACGGACAACTCCTACGAGCAGTACTTC

D: NA
length: 18
J: TRBJ2-6
V: TRBV4-1
size: NA
CDR3: CASSLLVGTGAGANVLTF
DNA: TGCGCCAGCAGCCTCCTGGTAGGGACGGGGGCTGGGGCCAACGTCCTGACTTTC

D: TRBD2
length: 14
J: TRBJ2-7
V: TRBV27
size: few
CDR3: CASTLAGSSYEQYF
DNA: TGTGCCAGCACCCTAGCGGGGAGCTCCTACGAGCAGTACTTC

D: NA
length: 11
J: TRBJ2-7
V: TRBV20-1
size: NA
CDR3: CSARTGIEQYF
DNA: TGCAGTGCAAGGACCGGGATCGAGCAGTACTTC

D: NA
length: 15
J: TRBJ2-2
V: TRBV6-5
size: NA
CDR3: CASSYSLLNTGELFF
DNA: TGTGCCAGCAGTTACTCACTTCTCAACACCGGGGAGCTGTTTTTT

D: TRBD2
length: 16
J: TRBJ2-1
V: TRBV15
size: once
CDR3: CATSRDRGLAGNEQFF
DNA: TGTGCCACCAGCAGAGATAGGGGACTAGCGGGCAATGAGCAGTTCTTC

D: NA
length: 15
J: TRBJ1-1
V: TRBV11-2
size: few
CDR3: CASSLSQGMNTEAFF
DNA: TGTGCCAGCAGCTTAAGCCAGGGGATGAACACTGAAGCTTTCTTT

D: TRBD2
length: 16
J: TRBJ2-1
V: TRBV4-1
size: NA
CDR3: CASSQWGLALYNEQFF
DNA: TGCGCCAGCAGCCAGTGGGGACTAGCCCTCTACAATGAGCAGTTCTTC

D: NA
length: 15
J: TRBJ1-1
V: TRBV5-1
size: NA
CDR3: CASSLVSVFVTEAFF
DNA: TGCGCCAGCAGCTTGGTATCAGTTTTCGTCACTGAAGCTTTCTTT